One sample yielded the 9 T cell receptor beta chains listed below, sequenced in a study of shared T cell receptors in the human thymus. This table comes from immunoSEQ multiplex PCR, and its TCRdb copy is limited to in-frame clones, with some not included. The data show about 660,000 clones, more than 70% seen once. Another study also made use of these data, one on human thymus T cells.

The sequencing input was thymocytes. The receptors come from a boy in the first two years of life with a congenital heart defect.

This sequence joins TRBV6-1 and TRBJ1-5; D is undetermined. The length of the CDR3 is 14 residues. Trimming shortened V by 2 bases and J by 8 bases, and 13 bases separated the two germline ends. Germline V gene sequence: CDR1 MNHNS, CDR2 SASEGT. CDR3 region: CASSEIGVIEPQHF. DNA for the CDR3: TGTGCCAGCAGTGAAATCGGGGTTATTGAGCCCCAGCATTTT.

The rearrangement uses TRBV6-4 and TRBJ2-7; 7 nucleotides match TRBD1. Germline CDR1 and CDR2: MRHNA and SNTAGT. The trim removed 6 bases at V and 3 bases at J, leaving 8 bases unmatched. This CDR3 contains 14 residues. The CDR3 is CASSQDRDNYEQYF. For the CDR3, the DNA is TGTGCCAGCAGCCAAGACAGGGATAACTACGAGCAGTACTTC.

V usage is TRBV28 and J usage is TRBJ1-1; D is possibly TRBD1 (5 bases). V shed 7 bases and J shed 1 base, with 19 bases lying between them. Per the germline V gene, CDR1 is MDHEN and CDR2 is SYDVKM. This CDR3 is built from 16 residues. The CDR3 DNA follows: TGTGCCAGCACCCCGTTGGGGCTGGGGGGGAACACTGAAGCTTTCTTT. Its translation: CASTPLGLGGNTEAFF.

J is TRBJ1-5 and V is TRBV5-6; D perhaps matches TRBD1 (6 bases). V shed 6 bases and J shed 6 bases, with 16 bases lying between them. CDR1 SGHDT and CDR2 YYEEEE come from the germline V gene. This CDR3 comprises 14 residues. In nucleotides, the CDR3 is TGTGCCAGCACCTCAGGGGTAAATAGTCAGCCCCAGCATTTT. Translating gives CASTSGVNSQPQHF.

The chain has TRBV27 and TRBJ2-5, with TRBD1 matching over 9 bases. The V and J ends lost 2 bases and 5 bases, in that order; junction bases with no gene match: 3. The CDR3 covers 14 residues. Germline V gene lookup returns CDR1 MNHEY and CDR2 SMNVEV (reference sequence). CDR3 sequence reads: CASSLNGTGETQYF. For the CDR3, the DNA is TGTGCCAGCAGTTTAAACGGGACAGGGGAGACCCAGTACTTC.

The chain is built from TRBV27 and TRBJ2-7; TRBD2 aligns across 9 bases. The CDR3 consists of 17 residues. Germline V gene lookup returns CDR1 MNHEY and CDR2 SMNVEV (reference sequence). J was trimmed by 7 bases and V by 6 bases; bases with no gene match: 19. In DNA form, the CDR3 reads TGTGCCAGCAGCCCCCCCCGGCTAGCGGGGAGTTTGGTGGAGCAGTACTTC. It encodes CASSPPRLAGSLVEQYF.

CDR3 sequence reads: CASGEEPNYGYTF. CDR3 nucleotide sequence: TGTGCCAGCGGAGAAGAGCCGAACTATGGCTACACCTTC. The chain recombines TRBV7-3 with TRBJ1-2; D ambiguous. V was shortened by 8 bases and J by 2 bases, with 12 bases between the two germline ends. This CDR3 is built from 13 residues. Germline loops: CDR1 SGHTA, CDR2 FQGTGA.

The CDR3 coding sequence is TGCGCCAGCAGTGAGTCGTCCCCGGGAGGGCACCACGAGCAGTACTTC. This translates into CASSESSPGGHHEQYF. This chain uses TRBV10-1 with TRBJ2-7, with TRBD2 matching 8 bases. Germline trimming cut 0 bases from V and 5 bases from J; bases unmatched to any gene: 9. CDR1 WNHNN and CDR2 SYGVQD come from the germline V gene (reference sequence). This CDR3 has 16 amino acids.

This clone was detected only once. The chain joins TRBV19 to TRBJ1-1, with TRBD1 matching 7 bases. CDR3 length: 15 amino acids. Trimming took 4 bases from V and 2 from J; bases not matched to a gene: 7. The germline V gene has CDR1 LNHDA and CDR2 SQIVND (reference sequence). The CDR3: CASSTPGQQNTEAFF. CDR3 DNA sequence: TGTGCCAGTAGTACTCCGGGACAGCAAAACACTGAAGCTTTCTTT.